This is a list of T cell receptor beta chains from one sample in a study of T-cell reconstitution after alpha-beta-depleted transplantation in children. Each CDR3 protein gets one entry after TCRdb re-called the PCR reads with MiXCR. This sample has roughly 500,000 distinct CDR3 sequences, with about 33% found just once. Sequenced here: PBMCs from the stem cell graft donor, sampled from the stem cell graft. The receptors were gathered from a human donor who donated a stem cell graft to a child with aplastic anemia. Each CDR3 is given with its conserved first and last residue. Fields, in order: J gene, CDR3 length, D gene, V gene, clone size, CDR3 protein, CDR3 DNA. A D gene is named only where the DNA matches it firmly. Size is omitted from some rows. Given values are once, few, many or a class for expanded clones.

>TRBJ1-1|13|TRBD1|TRBV12-3/TRBV12-4|once
CASRLTGEPEAFF
TGTGCCAGCAGGCTAACAGGGGAACCTGAAGCTTTCTTT
>TRBJ2-3|15|NA|TRBV7-9|NA
CASSLAPGGTDTQYF
TGTGCCAGCAGCTTAGCCCCTGGTGGGACAGATACGCAGTATTTT
>TRBJ2-1|14|TRBD2|TRBV20-1|NA
CSASSGRVYNEQFF
TGCAGTGCCTCAAGCGGGAGAGTCTACAATGAGCAGTTCTTC
>TRBJ2-5|14|NA|TRBV7-2|few
CASSSSGFQETQYF
TGTGCCAGCAGCTCCTCCGGCTTTCAAGAGACCCAGTACTTC
>TRBJ2-2|15|TRBD2|TRBV5-5|NA
CASSYQMGGTGELFF
TGTGCCAGCAGCTACCAAATGGGGGGGACCGGGGAGCTGTTTTTT
>TRBJ2-5|14|NA|TRBV7-2|NA
CASGLQGGPETQYF
TGTGCCAGCGGATTACAGGGAGGCCCGGAGACCCAGTACTTC
>TRBJ1-2|16|NA|TRBV9|NA
CASSGAGRTRNYGYTF
TGTGCCAGCAGCGGCGCCGGAAGGACCCGAAACTATGGCTACACCTTC
>TRBJ2-3|14|TRBD1|TRBV20-1|many
CSAQFGTVSDTQYF
TGCAGTGCTCAATTTGGGACAGTTTCAGATACGCAGTATTTT
>TRBJ1-4|13|TRBD1|TRBV10-3|NA
CAISATGSEKLFF
TGTGCCATCAGTGCGACAGGGTCGGAAAAACTGTTTTTT
>TRBJ2-3|16|NA|TRBV12-3/TRBV12-4|NA
CASSPLQGTSTDTQYF
TGTGCCAGCAGTCCCCTCCAGGGCACTAGCACAGATACGCAGTATTTT
>TRBJ2-1|17|TRBD2|TRBV10-3|few
CAISWTSGANSYNEQFF
TGTGCCATCAGCTGGACTAGCGGGGCCAACTCCTACAATGAGCAGTTCTTC
>TRBJ1-1|13|NA|TRBV7-9|many
CASSLDSNTEAFF
TGTGCCAGCAGCTTAGACAGCAACACTGAAGCTTTCTTT
>TRBJ2-5|21|TRBD2|TRBV27|NA
CASSPFDGTSGGGGLQETQYF
TGTGCCAGCAGTCCCTTTGACGGGACTAGCGGGGGAGGTGGGCTCCAAGAGACCCAGTACTTC
>TRBJ2-3|13|NA|TRBV6-5|few
CASSYRDTDTQYF
TGTGCCAGCAGTTACCGGGACACAGATACGCAGTATTTT
>TRBJ2-2|15|TRBD1|TRBV5-4|NA
CASTTDQGVVRELFF
TGTGCCAGCACAACAGACCAGGGGGTTGTGAGGGAGCTGTTTTTT
>TRBJ2-7|11|NA|TRBV7-9|few
CASSSSIEQYF
TGTGCCAGCAGCTCTTCCATCGAGCAGTACTTC